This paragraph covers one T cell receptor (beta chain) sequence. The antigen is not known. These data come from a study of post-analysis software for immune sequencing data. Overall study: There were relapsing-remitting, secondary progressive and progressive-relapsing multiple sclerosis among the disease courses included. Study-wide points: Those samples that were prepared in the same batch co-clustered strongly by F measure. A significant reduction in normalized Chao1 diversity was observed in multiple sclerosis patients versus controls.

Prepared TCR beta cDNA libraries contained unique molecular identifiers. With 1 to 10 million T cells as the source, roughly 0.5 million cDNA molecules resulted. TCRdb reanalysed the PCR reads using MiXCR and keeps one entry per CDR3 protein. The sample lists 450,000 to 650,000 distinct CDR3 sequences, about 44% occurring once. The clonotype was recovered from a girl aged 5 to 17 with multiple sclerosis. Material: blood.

This chain's CDR3 is CASRLAGVDTQYF. In DNA form, the CDR3 reads TGTGCCAGCAGACTAGCGGGAGTAGATACGCAGTATTTT. J is TRBJ2-3 and V is TRBV12-3 or TRBV12-4, with TRBD2 matching 11 bases. Unmatched junction bases numbered 1, after V lost 6 bases and J lost 5 bases. This CDR3 spans 13 amino acids.